This T cell receptor (beta chain) is drawn from a study of beta chain features in type 1 diabetes (dated by TCRdb to 2016 to 2019). In terms of the full investigation: Mean age, gender distribution, total cell number and subset yield were not different between patients and healthy donors. A total of roughly 99,000,000 sorted cells were examined across all samples, and the number of cells per subset was strongly correlated with RNA yield. The study compared TCRB repertoires of sorted circulating CD4+ T cell subsets between recently diagnosed type 1 diabetes patients and matched healthy donors. Naive and central memory subsets were obtained from all 30 or so donors, but regulatory and stem cell-like memory subsets were isolated from only 8 patients and roughly 8 healthy donors. Results and caveats for the whole study, not just this receptor: In all four CD4+ subsets, TCRB CDR3 length was moderately but significantly shorter in type 1 diabetes patients. Sequencing cDNA rather than genomic DNA could over-represent highly expressing activated cells, although activation and CD3 levels did not differ between groups. Shorter templates might have been favored by PCR, but patient and control samples were amplified and corrected together, so both groups would have been affected equally by any skew. Fewer insertions and more nucleotide deletions at VDJ recombination sites were observed in patients with type 1 diabetes, implying thymic rearrangement abnormalities. Naive, central memory and regulatory TCRB repertoires appeared to be more alike among patients than among healthy donors. Because the HLA sub-analyses included only small numbers of individuals, any influence of HLA type on TCRB rearrangement was left unresolved.

A single peripheral blood draw of 95 to 150 mL on average was collected from each donor into heparinised tubes. Naive, central memory, regulatory and stem cell-like memory CD4+ T cells were sorted on a BD FACSAria II using a panel including CD45RO, CCR7, CD25, CD127, CD95 and CD27. Every sorted population had a purity above 95%. Right away, PBMCs were isolated by Lymphoprep density gradient centrifugation and were stained directly, with no culture step. Samples were stained and sorted in pairs, with one healthy donor and one patient per experiment, so that batch effects were minimized. The High Capacity cDNA Reverse Transcription Kit was used to reverse transcribe all of the isolated RNA, meaning that expressed TCRB transcripts were what got sequenced. Deep immunoSEQ sequencing was performed on naive, central memory and regulatory T cell samples, with an average of about 4 million total reads per sample. After sorted cells were lysed in RLT buffer, RNA was extracted with DNase-treated RNeasy Micro or Mini kits, with the choice depending on cell number. To prevent cross-contamination, each cell subset was processed individually, whereas patient and healthy donor samples were processed jointly. The immunoSEQ multiplex PCR was used to amplify TCRB sequences from cDNA, yielding 87-bp fragments that span the CDR3 region. The amplicons were sequenced using the Illumina HiSeq platform. In the paper's pipeline: PCR bias was computationally corrected using synthetic template baselines, reads within Hamming distance 2 were collapsed, and singletons that could not be merged were discarded. By aligning reads against IMGT, V, D and J genes, CDR3 length, and insertions or deletions at six rearrangement sites were assigned. Clonotype counts were normalized to sorted cell number within each subset before computing true diversity and Gini coefficients with the tcR R package. Repertoire sharing was quantified using the overlap coefficient calculated on TCRB nucleotide sequences. As a proxy for the pre-selection repertoire, out-of-frame TCRB sequences from naive cells were analyzed. Entries here come from immuneACCESS through TCRdb and include only in-frame sequences with V and J called. Some clones fail to appear in such tables; in the studies checked, an unresolved V gene covers under half of the shortfall, and the cause of the remainder is unknown. For V, J and clone size, that table is used; D and trimming come from the DNA. The sample table lists fewer than 550,000 clones, about 10% of them with a count of one. The biggest ten clones account for about 0.045% of the sample.

The germline V gene supplies CDR1 MNHEY and CDR2 SVGAGI. The CDR3 contains 13 residues, cysteine and phenylalanine counted. Left in the record is the CDR3 DNA by itself, 39 bases read in frame from the first base. The V and J ends are trimmed by 1 base and 5 bases, leaving 7 bases between them. As regards this clone: Its antigen is currently not known. Nothing much larger sits one base from this clone, and base qualities are not available.

The receptor was isolated from a young woman in good health. Sequencing was done on a sample of naive CD4+ T cells from blood. This specimen's cell subset or site label, per the study, means: true naive CD4+ T cells. The sequence joins TRBV6-5 to TRBJ2-3; no D gene is confidently identified. The CDR3 loop reads CASSYWRQDTQYF. In nucleotides, the sequence is TGTGCCAGCAGTTACTGGCGGCAAGATACGCAGTATTTT.